Listed here are 24 T cell receptor beta chains from one sample, sequenced in a study of blood T cell repertoires in COVID-19. Some clones are missing from TCRdb's copy, which holds only in-frame ones; the method was immunoSEQ multiplex PCR. The table lists about 220,000 clones, about 85% of them singletons, with roughly 2.7% in the top ten. Source material: PBMCs or T cells enriched from blood (not recorded which). Receptor source: a woman under 40 who had recovered from COVID-19.

The chain is built from TRBV10-3 and TRBJ1-3; 7 bases are a match to TRBD1. Trimming removed 6 bases from V and 2 bases from J; junction bases left unmatched: 4. There are 14 residues in the CDR3. Germline V lookup: CDR1 ENHRY, CDR2 SYGVKD. This CDR3 reads CAIRGTEPGNTIYF. Written as DNA, the CDR3 is TGTGCCATCAGAGGGACAGAGCCTGGAAACACCATATATTTT.

This sequence joins TRBV9 and TRBJ2-3, with a weak D call TRBD2 (7 bases). V was trimmed by 1 base and J by 5 bases, leaving 14 bases between them. The CDR3 covers 15 residues. Germline V lookup: CDR1 SGDLS, CDR2 YYNGEE. Here the CDR3 reads CASSVLGGAGDTQYF. CDR3 bases: TGTGCCAGCAGCGTACTAGGGGGGGCCGGAGATACGCAGTATTTT.

This clone was found a few times. The V gene is TRBV6-5, the J gene TRBJ1-6, with a tentative D call TRBD1 (5 bases). Germline CDR1 and CDR2: MNHEY and SVGAGI. With 6 bases removed from V and 7 bases from J, the gap between germline ends came to 10 bases. CDR3 length: 13 residues. The CDR3 loop reads CASRTKGNSPLHF. DNA of the CDR3: TGTGCCAGCAGAACTAAGGGGAATTCACCCCTCCACTTT.

The chain combines TRBV11-3 with TRBJ2-7; TRBD2 is a possible D gene (6 bases). Trimming pared 5 bases from V and 7 bases from J, leaving 15 bases between. The CDR3 runs to 13 residues. Germline CDR1 reads SGHNT; CDR2 reads YENEEA. The CDR3 loop is CASSTRSGGEQYF. In nucleotides, the CDR3 is TGTGCCAGCAGCACCCGCTCTGGGGGGGAGCAGTACTTC. Full variable domain (remainder filled in from reference TRBV11-3 and TRBJ2-7): EAGVVQSPRYKIIEKKQPVAFWCNPISGHNTLYWYLQNLGQGPELLIRYENEEAVDDSQLPKDRFSAERLKGVDSTLKIQPAELGDSAVYLCASSTRSGGEQYFGPGTRLTVT.

The chain's CDR3 is CASTSRDGTYEQYF. The DNA for the CDR3 is TGCGCCAGCACTTCGCGGGACGGCACCTACGAGCAGTACTTC. V usage is TRBV5-1 and J usage is TRBJ2-7; D is possibly TRBD2 (6 bases). The CDR3 covers 14 residues. CDR1 and CDR2 from the germline V gene are SGHRS and YFSETQ. V lost 6 bases to trimming and J lost 2 bases, with 15 bases between them.

The chain recombines TRBV7-3 with TRBJ2-3; 7 bases fit TRBD1. CDR1 SGHTA and CDR2 FQGTGA come from the germline V gene. CDR3 size: 14 residues. Trimming at V came to 5 bases and at J to 0 bases, leaving 2 bases not matched to a gene. The CDR3 sequence: CASSRDSSTDTQYF. The CDR3, as DNA: TGTGCCAGCAGCCGGGACAGTAGCACAGATACGCAGTATTTT.

The chain has TRBV6-2 or TRBV6-3 and TRBJ2-5; D ambiguous. The CDR3 consists of 13 residues. Trimming shortened V by 4 bases and J by 5 bases, and 11 bases separated the two germline ends. Germline V gives CDR1 MNHEY, CDR2 SVGEGT. In DNA form, the CDR3 reads TGTGCCAGCAGTTGGGCAGTTAGGGAGACCCAGTACTTC. It encodes CASSWAVRETQYF.

J is TRBJ2-2 and V is TRBV7-2; D is undetermined. Germline V lookup: CDR1 SGHTA, CDR2 FQGNSA. This CDR3 has 14 amino acids. V lost 4 bases, J lost 4 bases, and 10 bases lay in between. The CDR3 coding sequence is TGTGCCAGCAGCTCCCCAGTTGGCACCGGGGAGCTGTTTTTT. It translates to CASSSPVGTGELFF. Variable domain in full (rest from reference TRBV7-2 and TRBJ2-2): GAGVSQSPSNKVTEKGKDVELRCDPISGHTALYWYRQSLGQGLEFLIYFQGNSAPDKSGLPSDRFSAERTGGSVSTLTIQRTQQEDSAVYLCASSSPVGTGELFFGEGSRLTVL.

V is TRBV4-3 and J is TRBJ2-7; 12 nucleotides align to TRBD2. Trimming took 1 base from V and 5 from J; bases not matched to a gene: 6. Looked up from germline, CDR1 is LGHNA and CDR2 is YSLEER. The CDR3 length is 16 residues. CDR3 region: CASSQAASGGANEQYF. In DNA, the CDR3 is TGCGCCAGCAGCCAAGCCGCTAGCGGGGGGGCAAACGAGCAGTACTTC.

This clone was picked up a small number of times. The chain employs TRBV12-1 and TRBJ2-3; TRBD1 reflects the table's D call only, with no check against the DNA. TRBV12-1 is labeled a pseudogene. CDR3 size: 17 residues. The CDR3 here is CASSHLAPNTGADTQYF. The CDR3 coding sequence is TGTGCCAGCAGCCACCTGGCCCCGAATACAGGGGCAGATACGCAGTATTTT.

The rearrangement joins TRBV4-3 to TRBJ2-2; D is possibly TRBD2 (7 bases). This CDR3 region has 16 residues. CDR1 LGHNA and CDR2 YSLEER come from the germline V gene. V was cut by 0 bases and J by 5 bases, with 13 bases left in between. The CDR3 is CASSQDLKGGTGELFF. The CDR3 nucleotides read TGCGCCAGCAGCCAAGATCTTAAGGGGGGGACCGGGGAGCTGTTTTTT.

The rearrangement uses TRBV5-1 and TRBJ1-6; perhaps TRBD1 as D (5 bases). Trimming took 5 bases from V and 6 from J, leaving 18 bases between them. CDR3 length equals 16 residues. In germline, CDR1 is SGHRS, CDR2 YFSETQ. The CDR3 sequence: CASRLRARGGNSPLHF. For the CDR3, the DNA is TGCGCCAGCAGACTCCGGGCCCGGGGGGGTAATTCACCCCTCCACTTT.

CDR3 region: CASSYSFATNEKLFF. The CDR3 DNA reads TGTGCCAGCAGTTATTCATTTGCAACTAATGAAAAACTGTTTTTT. The J gene is TRBJ1-4, the V gene TRBV6-5; D call uncertain. The CDR3 contains 15 residues. The germline CDR1 and CDR2 sequences are MNHEY and SVGAGI. Trimming left V 3 bases short and J 0 bases short, with 8 bases between.

The V gene is TRBV5-4, the J gene TRBJ1-1, with D perhaps TRBD1 (6 bases). Germline V gives CDR1 SGHNT, CDR2 YYREEE (reference sequence). CDR3 length: 13 amino acids. Trimming left V 0 bases short and J 4 bases short, with 7 bases between. The CDR3, as DNA: TGTGCCAGCAGCTTGGACAGGGCCACTGAAGCTTTCTTT. Protein sequence: CASSLDRATEAFF. Looking up the rest from reference TRBV5-4 and TRBJ1-1 gives the full variable domain: ETGVTQSPTHLIKTRGQQVTLRCSSQSGHNTVSWYQQALGQGPQFIFQYYREEENGRGNFPPRFSGLQFPNYSSELNVNALELDDSALYLCASSLDRATEAFFGQGTRLTVV.

This clone is a singleton in its sample. The V and J genes are TRBV3-1 (or the pseudogene TRBV3-2) and TRBJ1-2, with a tentative D call TRBD1 (5 bases). V lost 5 bases to trimming and J lost 8 bases, with 21 bases between them. In germline, CDR1 is LGHDT, CDR2 YNNKEL (reference sequence). CDR3 length: 15 amino acids. CDR3 amino acids: CASSSWEGLTSGYTF. In DNA, the CDR3 is TGTGCCAGCAGCTCCTGGGAGGGGCTCACTAGCGGCTACACCTTC.

This rearrangement joins TRBV27 to TRBJ2-1; D is possibly TRBD2 (6 bases). Trimming took off 3 bases at V and 1 base at J, with 10 bases between the two ends. The CDR3 sequence is 15 residues long. The germline CDR1 and CDR2 sequences are MNHEY and SMNVEV (reference sequence). DNA of the CDR3: TGTGCCAGCAGTTTGGGGACTGATTCCTACAATGAGCAGTTCTTC. It yields the protein CASSLGTDSYNEQFF.

The chain couples TRBV6-5 to TRBJ2-3; the match to TRBD1 covers 11 bases. Trimming removed 9 bases from V and 4 bases from J; junction bases left unmatched: 6. Looked up from germline, CDR1 is MNHEY and CDR2 is SVGAGI. This CDR3 contains 14 residues. The CDR3 DNA reads as TGTGCCAGTCGGACAGGGGGCGCGGCAGATACGCAGTATTTT. This codes for CASRTGGAADTQYF.

This chain joins TRBV4-2 and TRBJ1-5, with D hard to call. The CDR3 contains 13 residues. Germline V gene data show CDR1 as LGHNA and CDR2 as YNFKEQ. The germline V and J ends were trimmed by 3 bases and 3 bases, with 6 bases remaining between them. CDR3 coding DNA: TGTGCCAGCAGCCACGGGGTCAATCAGCCCCAGCATTTT. This encodes CASSHGVNQPQHF.

This clone has a count of ten or more. The V call is TRBV7-9, the J call TRBJ1-5; 8 bases align to TRBD1. CDR1 is SEHNR and CDR2 is FQNEAQ in the germline V gene (reference sequence). V lost 6 bases and J lost 3; bases outside the gene matches: 7. This CDR3 region has 15 residues. CDR3 amino acids: CASSLTGEVNQPQHF. The CDR3 DNA reads TGTGCCAGCAGTCTGACAGGGGAGGTCAATCAGCCCCAGCATTTT.

The chain recombines TRBV4-3 with TRBJ2-1, with 11 bases matching TRBD2. Per germline, CDR1 LGHNA and CDR2 YSLEER. The V gene end was trimmed by 3 bases and the J gene end by 2 bases; junction bases not matched to a gene: 3. This CDR3 is built from 16 residues. DNA for the CDR3: TGCGCCAGCAGCCAGAGACTAGCGGGGACCTACAATGAGCAGTTCTTC. Translated, it gives CASSQRLAGTYNEQFF.

V usage is TRBV19 and J usage is TRBJ1-3, with 8 bases that match TRBD1. V shed 4 bases, J shed 2 bases, and the junction held 7 bases outside the gene matches. Germline CDR1 reads LNHDA; CDR2 reads SQIVND (reference sequence). The CDR3 consists of 16 residues. Here the CDR3 DNA reads TGTGCCAGTAGTAAGGACAGGGAAGGCACTGGAAACACCATATATTTT. This translates into CASSKDREGTGNTIYF. The complete variable domain, with remaining parts taken from reference TRBV19 and TRBJ1-3, reads DGGITQSPKYLFRKEGQNVTLSCEQNLNHDAMYWYRQDPGQGLRLIYYSQIVNDFQKGDIAEGYSVSREKKESFPLTVTSAQKNPTAFYLCASSKDREGTGNTIYFGEGSWLTVV.

A single count supports this clone. This rearrangement joins TRBV7-2 to TRBJ2-1; the D gene is possibly TRBD2 (6 bases). The V end lost 5 bases, the J end lost 10 bases, and 24 bases lay between the germline ends. The CDR3 sequence is 16 residues long. Germline lookup yields CDR1 SGHTA and CDR2 FQGNSA. In DNA form, the CDR3 reads TGTGCCAGCAGCAAAAACGGCGCGGGGAGTACTTGGGAGCAGTTCTTC. The encoded protein is CASSKNGAGSTWEQFF. Full variable domain (rest looked up from reference TRBV7-2 and TRBJ2-1): GAGVSQSPSNKVTEKGKDVELRCDPISGHTALYWYRQSLGQGLEFLIYFQGNSAPDKSGLPSDRFSAERTGGSVSTLTIQRTQQEDSAVYLCASSKNGAGSTWEQFFGPGTRLTVL.

The rearrangement links TRBV11-2 to TRBJ1-2; D ambiguous. The CDR3 runs to 15 residues. The V gene's germline CDR1 is SGHAT and CDR2 FQNNGV. V lost 2 bases to trimming and J lost 8 bases, with 18 bases between them. The CDR3 sequence is CASSLMRAAGDGYTF. The CDR3 DNA reads TGTGCCAGCAGCTTAATGAGGGCGGCAGGAGACGGCTACACCTTC.

This clone was observed a single time. The chain carries TRBV6-5 and TRBJ1-2; D may be TRBD1 (6 bases). V lost 2 bases, J lost 7 bases, and 14 bases lay in between. This CDR3 has 14 residues. In germline, CDR1 is MNHEY, CDR2 SVGAGI. CDR3 sequence reads: CASSYPGQTGGYTF. The CDR3 nucleotides are TGTGCCAGCAGTTACCCCGGACAGACGGGTGGCTACACCTTC.